Shown below are 22 T cell receptor beta chains from a single sample sequenced in a study of shared clonotypes between healthy human individuals. Produced via immunoSEQ multiplex PCR; TCRdb's table is partial and in-frame only. The sample holds 650,000 to 800,000 clones, 55% to 80% seen once. Material: memory CD4+ T cells sorted from blood. Subset meaning: CD45RA-negative fraction. These receptors were collected from a woman between 25 and 40 years old in good health.

V and J are TRBV5-5 and TRBJ2-7; TRBD2 matches at 11 bases. With V trimmed by 4 bases and J by 2 bases, 2 bases remained unmatched. The CDR3 sequence is 14 residues long. The V gene's germline CDR1 is SGHKS and CDR2 YYEKEE (reference sequence). CDR3 in DNA: TGTGCCAGCAGCGTAGCGGGGGGGGCCTACGAGCAGTACTTC. It is translated as CASSVAGGAYEQYF.

This clone was found many times. The chain is built from TRBV18 and TRBJ1-1; D not resolved. Germline CDR1 reads KGHSH; CDR2 reads LQKENI. The length of the CDR3 is 13 residues. Trimming pared 2 bases from V and 1 base from J, leaving 5 bases between. The CDR3 DNA follows: TGTGCCAGCTCACCAGCTCAGAACACTGAAGCTTTCTTT. Translation gives CASSPAQNTEAFF.

As for this clone: This clone may be a read error of a much larger clone one base away. The V call is TRBV9, the J call TRBJ2-2; D gene ambiguous. This CDR3 region has 13 residues. Trimming stripped 4 bases from V and 1 base from J, with 5 bases between. Germline values: CDR1 SGDLS, CDR2 YYNGEE. The CDR3 spells CASSQENTGELFF. CDR3 DNA: TGTGCCAGCAGCCAAGAGAACACCGGGGAGCTGTTTTTT.

This clone was counted a few times. A far larger clone is off by one base, so a read error is likely. The same CDR3 is also encoded by other DNA sequences in this sample. The chain couples TRBV7-2 to TRBJ2-3, with no clear D. V lost 5 bases and J 2 bases, leaving 5 bases between the germline ends. The CDR3 totals 12 residues. The germline V gene has CDR1 SGHTA and CDR2 FQGNSA. This CDR3 is CASSPYTDTQYF. DNA of the CDR3: TGTGCCAGCAGCCCGTACACAGATACGCAGTATTTT.

The chain uses TRBV11-2 and TRBJ1-2, with 9 bases that match TRBD1. CDR1 is SGHAT, CDR2 FQNNGV, per germline. The CDR3 is made up of 13 amino acids. The V and J ends lost 8 bases and 8 bases, in that order; junction bases with no gene match: 9. The CDR3 coding sequence is TGTGCCAGCGCCAGTGACAGGGGGGGAGGCTACACCTTC. Translation gives CASASDRGGGYTF.

The chain employs TRBV29-1 and TRBJ1-4; no reliable D call. The CDR3 sequence is 15 residues long. Per germline, CDR1 SQVTM and CDR2 ANQGSEA. Trimming left V 3 bases short and J 4 bases short, with 15 bases between. CDR3 sequence reads: CSVERLYGVNEKLFF. The CDR3 bases are TGCAGCGTTGAGAGGCTTTACGGGGTTAATGAAAAACTGTTTTTT.

The gene calls are TRBV27 and TRBJ2-1; 8 nucleotides agree with TRBD2. This CDR3 is 17 amino acids long. V gave up 5 bases and J gave up 13 bases; unmatched junction bases: 22. Germline CDR1 is MNHEY and CDR2 is SMNVEV (reference sequence). This CDR3 reads CASSLGFSGTKPRGQFF. The CDR3 nucleotides read TGTGCCAGCAGTCTCGGCTTTAGCGGGACTAAACCCCGGGGTCAGTTCTTC.

This sequence joins TRBV25-1 and TRBJ2-5, with D possibly being TRBD1 (7 bases). The CDR3 covers 14 residues. V lost 3 bases, J lost 4 bases, and 12 bases lay in between. Looked up from germline, CDR1 is MGHDK and CDR2 is SYGVNS. The CDR3 loop is CASSEPGGLETQYF. In DNA, the CDR3 is TGTGCCAGCAGTGAGCCAGGGGGGTTAGAGACCCAGTACTTC.

Ten or more counts support this clone. J is TRBJ2-7 and V is TRBV29-1, with D perhaps matching TRBD2 (7 bases). Trimming cost V 4 bases and J 3 bases, with 10 bases left between them. The length of the CDR3 is 12 residues. The germline CDR1 and CDR2 sequences are SQVTM and ANQGSEA. The CDR3 loop is CSVAGEGYEQYF. DNA for the CDR3: TGCAGCGTTGCAGGGGAGGGCTACGAGCAGTACTTC.

This clone was seen ten or more times. This chain joins TRBV15 and TRBJ2-7; D not certain. V was clipped by 1 base and J by 6 bases, with 10 bases between them. From germline, CDR1 is LNHNV and CDR2 YYDKDF (reference sequence). The length of the CDR3 is 13 residues. In DNA form, the CDR3 reads TGTGCCACCAGCAGAGTGCCGTCCGGCGAGCAGTACTTC. Translated, it gives CATSRVPSGEQYF. The variable domain in full, with the rest retrieved from reference TRBV15 and TRBJ2-7, is DAMVIQNPRYQVTQFGKPVTLSCSQTLNHNVMYWYQQKSSQAPKLLFHYYDKDFNNEADTPDNFQSRRPNTSFCFLDIRSPGLGDTAMYLCATSRVPSGEQYFGPGTRLTVT.

This clone was found once. The rearrangement joins TRBV7-9 to TRBJ1-1; 7 nucleotides agree with TRBD1. The CDR3 has 13 amino acids. The germline V gene encodes CDR1 SEHNR and CDR2 FQNEAQ (reference sequence). V was pared by 5 bases and J by 4 bases, with 4 bases of the junction left unmatched. The CDR3 region is CASSTDRVTEAFF. The CDR3 DNA sequence: TGTGCCAGCAGCACCGACAGGGTCACTGAAGCTTTCTTT. Together with reference TRBV7-9 and TRBJ1-1, the CDR3 gives the full variable domain: DTGVSQNPRHKITKRGQNVTFRCDPISEHNRLYWYRQTLGQGPEFLTYFQNEAQLEKSRLLSDRFSAERPKGSFSTLEIQRTEQGDSAMYLCASSTDRVTEAFFGQGTRLTVV.

The rearrangement links TRBV18 to TRBJ1-4, with D possibly being TRBD1 (5 bases). CDR1 is KGHSH and CDR2 is LQKENI in the germline V gene. The V end lost 2 bases, the J end lost 4 bases, and 11 bases lay between the germline ends. This CDR3 contains 15 residues. CDR3 region: CASSPGASNNEKLFF. The DNA of the CDR3 is TGTGCCAGCTCACCAGGGGCAAGTAATAATGAAAAACTGTTTTTT.

This rearrangement joins TRBV6-1 to TRBJ2-7, with 7 bases fitting TRBD1. V lost 4 bases to trimming and J lost 0 bases; unmatched junction nucleotides: 9. The CDR3 extends over 16 amino acids. Germline values: CDR1 MNHNS, CDR2 SASEGT. The CDR3, as DNA: TGTGCCAGCAGTGGTACAGGGGCCGCTGACTCCTACGAGCAGTACTTC. Protein sequence: CASSGTGAADSYEQYF.

This rearrangement joins TRBV20-1 to TRBJ1-2; 7 bases are a match to TRBD1. The ends lost 5 bases at V and 6 bases at J; junction bases unmatched: 3. CDR3 length equals 11 residues. Germline CDR1 reads DFQATT; CDR2 reads SNEGSKA (reference sequence). This CDR3 is CSALGTDGYTF. The CDR3 DNA is TGCAGTGCTTTGGGGACAGATGGCTACACCTTC.

This clone was seen a single time. The chain combines TRBV7-9 with TRBJ1-4; possible D gene TRBD1, 5 bases. V lost 8 bases, J lost 7 bases, and 20 bases lay in between. The V gene's germline CDR1 is SEHNR and CDR2 FQNEAQ (reference sequence). This CDR3 contains 15 residues. The CDR3 loop is CASAEGQTGSEKLFF. The DNA for the CDR3 is TGTGCCAGCGCTGAGGGGCAGACGGGAAGTGAAAAACTGTTTTTT.

V and J are TRBV4-1 and TRBJ2-3; D possibly corresponds to TRBD1 (6 bases). Germline-derived CDR1 and CDR2 are MGHRA and YSYEKL. V dropped 3 bases and J dropped 3 bases, with 16 bases sitting between them. The CDR3 runs 16 residues. This CDR3 is CASSQVGRGQTDTQYF. The CDR3 bases are TGCGCCAGCAGCCAGGTGGGAAGGGGACAAACAGATACGCAGTATTTT.

Turning to this clone: One junction end does not reproduce the germline sequence, and a read error may be involved. The J gene is TRBJ2-1, the V gene TRBV2; TRBD1 or TRBD2 may be the D gene (5 bases each). Germline CDR1 is SNHLY and CDR2 is FYNNEI. CDR3 length: 15 amino acids. The DNA for the CDR3 is TGTGCCAGCGCAGTGGGGCGGGCAGGCTACGATGAGCAGTTCTTC. Amino acid sequence: CASAVGRAGYDEQFF.

In the case of this clone: This sample includes further DNA sequences coding for the same CDR3. J is TRBJ1-2 and V is TRBV6-6; D is ambiguous. The CDR3 contains 13 residues. Germline lookup yields CDR1 MNHNY and CDR2 SVGAGI (reference sequence). V was shortened by 0 bases and J by 3 bases, with 5 bases between the two germline ends. The chain's CDR3 is CASSYSGDYGYTF. Here the CDR3 DNA reads TGTGCCAGCAGTTACTCGGGAGACTATGGCTACACCTTC.

This clone was seen only a few times. The J gene is TRBJ1-5, the V gene TRBV2; perhaps TRBD1 as D (5 bases). This CDR3 has 13 residues. Germline V lookup: CDR1 SNHLY, CDR2 FYNNEI. V gave up 11 bases and J gave up 0 bases, with 11 bases separating them. CDR3 in DNA: TGTGCCGGACAAAATTATAGCAATCAGCCCCAGCATTTT. Translation: CAGQNYSNQPQHF.

The gene calls are TRBV6-5 and TRBJ2-1, with D unresolved. The CDR3 contains 14 residues. Germline assignment: CDR1 MNHEY and CDR2 SVGAGI. Between the trimmed V and J ends, which lost 4 bases and 7 bases, there was a span of 14 bases. The DNA of the CDR3 is TGTGCCAGCAGTTTTCCGGGTCCTCGGAATGAGCAGTTCTTC. Protein sequence: CASSFPGPRNEQFF.

The table lists this clone with a count of one. The chain is built from TRBV12-5 and TRBJ2-2; maybe TRBD2 (6 bases). The germline gives CDR1 LGHNT, CDR2 FRNRAP. This CDR3 contains 16 residues. V was shortened by 5 bases and J by 7 bases, with 20 bases between the two germline ends. The CDR3 here is CASGLRLSRDNGELFF. The CDR3 nucleotides are TGTGCTAGTGGTCTGAGACTTTCGCGGGATAACGGGGAGCTGTTTTTT.

V usage is TRBV5-1 and J usage is TRBJ2-1, with 7 positions matching TRBD2. CDR1 and CDR2 from the germline V gene are SGHRS and YFSETQ. Trimming took 6 bases from V and 5 from J; bases not matched to a gene: 8. The CDR3 totals 14 residues. The DNA for the CDR3 is TGCGCCAGCAAAATAGGGCTAGCGGACAATGAGCAGTTCTTC. Protein: CASKIGLADNEQFF.